This TCR beta chain was found in a study of lymphopenia after photon versus proton radiotherapy. Whole-study findings and limits: Post-nadir diversity loss with photons came from oligoclonal expansion, particularly CD8+ Temra cells. Under photons, naive T cells and diversity fell while effector/memory populations rose. Survival link was tested only in deceased patients; proton benefit remains a possibility.

TCRdb keeps only in-frame clones here, not all; method: immunoSEQ multiplex PCR. The profile shows more than 70,000 clones, approximately 82% of them singletons. In the case of this clone: Its antigen is not known.

Germline CDR1 SGHVS, CDR2 FQNEAQ. The CDR3 contains 11 residues. With 5 bases removed from V and 8 bases from J, the gap between germline ends came to 9 bases. The sample was peripheral blood, taken from a patient treated with proton-based radiotherapy. This receptor was identified in a man aged 60-69 years with pancreatic cancer. This rearrangement joins TRBV7-8 to TRBJ1-1; D not certain. DNA for the CDR3: TGTGCCAGCAGCCACATCGAAGAAGCTTTCTTT. It encodes CASSHIEEAFF.